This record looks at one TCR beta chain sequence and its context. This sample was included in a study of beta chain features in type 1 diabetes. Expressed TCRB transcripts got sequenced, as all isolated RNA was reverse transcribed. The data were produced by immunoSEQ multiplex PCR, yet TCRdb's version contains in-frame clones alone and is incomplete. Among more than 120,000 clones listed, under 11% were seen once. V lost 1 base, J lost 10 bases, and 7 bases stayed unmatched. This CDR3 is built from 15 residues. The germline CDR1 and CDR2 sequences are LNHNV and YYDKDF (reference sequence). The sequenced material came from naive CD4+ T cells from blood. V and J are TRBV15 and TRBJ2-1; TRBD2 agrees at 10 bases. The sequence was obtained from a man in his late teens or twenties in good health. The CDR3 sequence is CATSRGSSGGQEQFF. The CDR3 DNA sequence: TGTGCCACCAGCAGAGGGTCTAGCGGGGGTCAAGAGCAGTTCTTC.